This T cell receptor (beta chain) was retrieved from a study of blood T cell repertoires in COVID-19. Study as a whole: Samples taken during acute and convalescent COVID-19 were collected in the United States, Italy and Spain. In each case, the material was cDNA or gDNA derived from T cells, B-cell-depleted T cells, or PBMCs.

Assay used: immunoSEQ multiplex PCR; TCRdb lists only in-frame clones, some missing. The sample holds some 300,000 clones, about 85% seen once. The CDR3 runs to 12 residues. After removal of 6 bases from V and 15 bases from J, the junction contained 8 bases not matched to a gene. Germline CDR1 reads LGHDT; CDR2 reads YNNKEL (reference sequence). The sequence was collected from a man younger than 30 with active or convalescent COVID-19. The chain joins TRBV3-1 (or the pseudogene TRBV3-2) to TRBJ1-6; the match to TRBD1 covers 7 bases. Sequencing was done on a sample of peripheral blood. CDR3 region: CASSLGTVLLHF. CDR3 in DNA: TGTGCCAGCAGTCTTGGGACAGTACTCCTCCACTTT.